This is a list of T cell receptor beta chains from one sample in a study of tumor-infiltrating lymphocytes in primary liver carcinoma. TCRdb re-called the multiplex PCR reads through MiXCR, storing one row per CDR3 protein. The data contain about 48,000 distinct CDR3 sequences, about 80% of them singletons. The specimen was liver tumor tissue from sampling region 3. These receptors all stem from a man aged 35-49 years with primary liver carcinoma and hepatitis B virus infection. Both conserved end residues are part of each CDR3. D genes are given only for firm matches. Clone size is not always given. Where it is, it says once, few, many or a class for expanded clones.

j_call d_call v_call clone_size cdr3_nt cdr3_aa
TRBJ2-5 . TRBV5-4 . TGTGCCAGCAGCAGGGGACGGCGGTTCGAGACCCAGTACTTC CASSRGRRFETQYF
TRBJ1-1 . TRBV5-4 . TGTGCCGGCAGCTCCCCAGACCGTACTGAAGCTTTCTTC CAGSSPDRTEAFF
TRBJ2-5 TRBD2 TRBV12-3/TRBV12-4 . TGTGCCAGCAGTTCTTGGACTAGCGCCTTCTTC CASSSWTSAFF
TRBJ2-1 TRBD1 TRBV27 . TGTGCCAGCAGTCCCGTCCGGGACAGATACGGTGTAGGGAGCTACAGTGAGCAGTTCTTC CASSPVRDRYGVGSYSEQFF
TRBJ1-1 . TRBV6-5 . TGTGCCAGCAGTTACGGGCAAGATACTGAAACTTTCTTT CASSYGQDTETFF
TRBJ2-3 TRBD2 TRBV29-1 . TGCAGCGTTTCGGGAGGGCCGATGGGAGATACTAAGTATTTT CSVSGGPMGDTKYF
TRBJ1-2 . TRBV29-1 . TGCAGCGTTGAATGGGGAAACTATGGCTACACCTTC CSVEWGNYGYTF
TRBJ1-5 . TRBV28 . TGTGCCAGCAATCAGTCGGGGCAGATACAGCCCCAGCATTTT CASNQSGQIQPQHF
TRBJ2-1 TRBD2 TRBV6-2/TRBV6-3 few TGTGCCAGCAGTATAACGGGAGGGGTTTTCTCTAATGAGCAGTCCTTC CASSITGGVFSNEQSF
TRBJ2-6 . TRBV12-3/TRBV12-4 . TGTGCCAGCAATTTATCTTCGCACTCCGGGGCCAACGTCCTGACTTTC CASNLSSHSGANVLTF
TRBJ2-7 TRBD1 TRBV12-3/TRBV12-4 once TGTACCAGCAGATTAGGAATCGGGACAGGGAGATACGTGCAGTACTTC CTSRLGIGTGRYVQYF
TRBJ1-5 TRBD1 TRBV6-1 . TGTGCCAGCAATGACCCCGGGACAGTTTATAGCAATCAGCCCCAGCATTTT CASNDPGTVYSNQPQHF
TRBJ2-1 . TRBV11-2 . TGTGTCAGCAGTTTAGACCCTGGGGCCAATGAGAAGTTCTTC CVSSLDPGANEKFF
TRBJ2-3 . TRBV7-3 few TGTGCCAGCAGCTTAACAGGGGGTTGGTCAGATACGCAGTATTTT CASSLTGGWSDTQYF
TRBJ2-1 . TRBV5-6 . TGTGCTAGCAGCTTAACATCGAGCTCCTACAATGAGCAGTTCTTC CASSLTSSSYNEQFF
TRBJ2-5 . TRBV13 . TGTGCCAGCAGCTTACAGTCAAGCCGAGTGACCCAGTACTTC CASSLQSSRVTQYF
TRBJ2-3 . TRBV6-6 once TGTGCCAGCAGTTTCCTAGCAGGAACGTATACGCAGTATTTT CASSFLAGTYTQYF
TRBJ1-1 TRBD1 TRBV4-1 . TGCTCCAGCAGCCTAGTGCTAACAGGGGAAATGGAAGCTTCCTTT CSSSLVLTGEMEASF
TRBJ1-2 TRBD1 TRBV4-1 . TGCGCCAGCAGCCAAGTGGAGGGGGCAGGATTCTATGGCTACATCTTC CASSQVEGAGFYGYIF
TRBJ2-7 TRBD1 TRBV29-1 few TGCAGCGCTGGAGCCGGGACAGGCAACAACGAGCAGTACTTC CSAGAGTGNNEQYF